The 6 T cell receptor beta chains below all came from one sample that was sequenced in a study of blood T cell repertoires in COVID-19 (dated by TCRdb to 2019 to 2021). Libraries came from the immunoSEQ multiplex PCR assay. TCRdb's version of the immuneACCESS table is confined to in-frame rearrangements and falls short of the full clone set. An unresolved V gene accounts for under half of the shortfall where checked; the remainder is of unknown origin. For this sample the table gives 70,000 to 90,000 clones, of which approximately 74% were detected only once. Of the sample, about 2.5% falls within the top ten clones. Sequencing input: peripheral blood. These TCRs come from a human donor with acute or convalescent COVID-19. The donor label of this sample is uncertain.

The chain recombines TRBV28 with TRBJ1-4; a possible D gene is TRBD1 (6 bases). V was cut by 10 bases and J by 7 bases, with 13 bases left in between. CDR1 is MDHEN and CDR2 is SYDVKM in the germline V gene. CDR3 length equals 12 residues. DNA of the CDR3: TGTGCCACCGGACAGTTTTCTGAAAAACTGTTTTTT. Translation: CATGQFSEKLFF.

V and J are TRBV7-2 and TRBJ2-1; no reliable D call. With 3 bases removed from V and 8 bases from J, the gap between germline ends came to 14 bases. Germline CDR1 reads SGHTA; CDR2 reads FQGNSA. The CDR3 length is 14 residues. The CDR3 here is CASSFQRGRHEQFF. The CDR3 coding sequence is TGTGCCAGCAGCTTCCAACGTGGGCGTCATGAGCAGTTCTTC.

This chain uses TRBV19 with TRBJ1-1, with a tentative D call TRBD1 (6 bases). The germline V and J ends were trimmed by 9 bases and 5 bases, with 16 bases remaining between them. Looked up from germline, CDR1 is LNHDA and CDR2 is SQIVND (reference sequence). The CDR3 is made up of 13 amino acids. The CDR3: CARFTGRETEAFF. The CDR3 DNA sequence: TGTGCCAGGTTCACAGGGCGTGAAACTGAAGCTTTCTTT.

The CDR3 nucleotides are TGTGCCAGCAGCATAGGACAGGGGATGGGCATTCAGTACTTC. Protein product: CASSIGQGMGIQYF. The chain couples TRBV5-4 to TRBJ2-4; 9 bases match TRBD1. The length of the CDR3 is 14 residues. Per germline, CDR1 SGHNT and CDR2 YYREEE (reference sequence). V trimming: 4 bases; J trimming: 9 bases; junction bases outside the gene matches: 8. Filled out from reference TRBV5-4 and TRBJ2-4, the complete variable domain reads ETGVTQSPTHLIKTRGQQVTLRCSSQSGHNTVSWYQQALGQGPQFIFQYYREEENGRGNFPPRFSGLQFPNYSSELNVNALELDDSALYLCASSIGQGMGIQYFGAGTRLSVL.

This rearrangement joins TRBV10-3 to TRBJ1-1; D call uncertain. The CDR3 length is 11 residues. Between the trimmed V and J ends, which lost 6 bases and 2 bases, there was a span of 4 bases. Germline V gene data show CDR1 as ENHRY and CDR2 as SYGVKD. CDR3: CAIRANTEAFF. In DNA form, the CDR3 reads TGTGCCATCAGGGCCAACACTGAAGCTTTCTTT.

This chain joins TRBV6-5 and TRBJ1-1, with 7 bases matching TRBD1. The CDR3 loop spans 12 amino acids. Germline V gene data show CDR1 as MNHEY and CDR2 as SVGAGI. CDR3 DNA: TGTCAGACAGGGAAGCAAGGCACTGAAGCTTTCTTT. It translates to CQTGKQGTEAFF.